This T cell receptor (beta chain) derives from a study of Graves' ophthalmopathy and Graves' hyperthyroidism. Study-level points and caveats: Blood also carried most expanded thyroid clonotypes exceeding 0.001 frequency.

The table lists this clonotype with many counts. The target antigen is unknown. Patients were excluded if they had other autoimmune diseases or uncontrolled infections, and likewise if pregnancy or lactation applied. Amplified material comprised TCR beta CDR3 regions derived from RNA transcripts. An initial RT-PCR round employing HTBI primers preceded a second-round multiplex PCR. TCRdb itself ran the multiplex PCR reads through MiXCR, one entry per CDR3 protein. The data contain 1 million to 1.3 million distinct CDR3 sequences, about 38% of them singletons. This TCR came from an adult man with Graves' hyperthyroidism. Sequencing was performed on peripheral blood or thyroid tissue (not recorded which).

The CDR3 loop reads CASTRSDREETQYF. The DNA of the CDR3 is TGTGCCAGCACCCGCTCGGACAGAGAAGAGACCCAGTACTTC. This chain links TRBV6-5 with TRBJ2-5, with D perhaps matching TRBD1 (6 bases). The CDR3 extends over 14 amino acids. The germline V and J ends were trimmed by 7 bases and 3 bases, with 15 bases remaining between them. CDR1 is MNHEY, CDR2 SVGAGI, per germline.